The rows below give T cell receptor beta chains drawn from one sample of a study of cytomegalovirus exposure and HLA in healthy donors. The protocol was immunoSEQ multiplex PCR, while the TCRdb copy is restricted to in-frame clones and leaves out a portion. Of tens of thousands of clones listed, around 76% were seen once; the top ten hold over 4.5%. Sequencing was done on a sample of PBMCs. These receptor sequences come from a young man in good health and CMV-seropositive. Both conserved end residues are part of each CDR3. D genes are given only for firm matches. Clone size is shown for a subset of rows, as once, few, many or a class of expanded clone.

d_gene	v_gene	abundance	j_gene	CDR3aa	CDR3nt
TRBD1	TRBV9	.	TRBJ1-5	CASSPGGRGDQPQHF	TGTGCCAGCAGCCCAGGGGGCAGGGGGGATCAGCCCCAGCATTTT
.	TRBV5-6	.	TRBJ2-1	CASSDSLYNEQFF	TGTGCCAGCAGTGACAGCCTATACAATGAGCAGTTCTTC
.	TRBV6-5	.	TRBJ1-1	CASSSPRGVAFF	TGTGCCAGCAGTTCTCCCAGAGGAGTAGCTTTCTTT
.	TRBV6-6	.	TRBJ2-7	CASSLSGAGIEQYF	TGTGCCAGCAGCCTCTCAGGGGCCGGGATCGAGCAGTACTTC
.	TRBV6-1	.	TRBJ1-5	CASKGVTENQPQHF	TGTGCCAGCAAGGGGGTCACAGAAAATCAGCCCCAGCATTTT
.	TRBV29-1	.	TRBJ1-1	CSGLEGAEAFF	TGCAGCGGGTTAGAGGGCGCTGAAGCTTTCTTT
.	TRBV7-8	.	TRBJ1-5	CASSSLDNSGQPQHF	TGTGCCAGCAGCTCACTTGACAACTCAGGACAGCCCCAGCATTTT
.	TRBV5-1	.	TRBJ2-3	CASSLALAPTTDTQYF	TGCGCCAGCAGCTTGGCGCTAGCCCCAACTACGGATACGCAGTATTTT
TRBD1	TRBV4-2	.	TRBJ1-1	CASSQDPDRGRGAFF	TGTGCCAGCAGCCAAGACCCGGACAGGGGGCGGGGTGCTTTCTTT
TRBD1	TRBV6-5	.	TRBJ2-5	CASSSQGALVWETQYF	TGTGCCAGCAGTTCACAGGGGGCCCTCGTATGGGAGACCCAGTACTTC
TRBD2	TRBV5-1	.	TRBJ2-2	CASHDSSGSHGELFF	TGCGCCAGCCACGACAGCAGCGGGAGCCACGGGGAGCTGTTTTTT
TRBD1	TRBV6-5	.	TRBJ2-5	CASSYSTGRETQYF	TGTGCCAGCAGTTACTCGACAGGGCGAGAGACCCAGTACTTC
.	TRBV6-5	.	TRBJ1-2	CASSSNLGASNYGYTF	TGTGCCAGCAGTTCCAACTTGGGGGCCTCTAACTATGGCTACACCTTC
.	TRBV2	.	TRBJ2-3	CASSVSGFGTDTQYF	TGTGCCAGCAGTGTCTCGGGGTTCGGGACAGATACGCAGTATTTT
.	TRBV20-1	.	TRBJ1-1	CSADLRGKAFF	TGCAGTGCTGATCTGCGGGGAAAAGCTTTCTTT
.	TRBV6-1	.	TRBJ2-7	CASIYCEQYF	TGTGCCAGCATCTACTGCGAGCAGTACTTC
.	TRBV7-9	once	TRBJ2-3	CASSPFTDTQYF	TGTGCCAGCAGCCCCTTCACAGATACGCAGTATTTT
.	TRBV29-1	.	TRBJ2-3	CSVGSEHMIDTQYF	TGCAGCGTTGGCTCAGAACATATGATAGATACGCAGTATTTT
.	TRBV7-9	.	TRBJ2-3	CASSLAGGDTQYF	TGTGCCAGCAGCTTAGCGGGGGGAGATACGCAGTATTTT
.	TRBV4-1	.	TRBJ1-5	CASSQISGGNQPQHF	TGCGCCAGCAGCCAAATCTCAGGGGGCAATCAGCCCCAGCATTTT
.	TRBV28	few	TRBJ2-1	CASGGLPNEQFF	TGTGCCAGCGGCGGACTTCCCAATGAGCAGTTCTTC
.	TRBV29-1	.	TRBJ2-7	CSVERQGMREQYF	TGCAGCGTTGAACGGCAGGGGATGCGCGAGCAGTACTTC